The T cell receptor beta chain under discussion was sequenced for a study of T cells in Graves' hyperthyroidism and ophthalmopathy. Study-wide findings and caveats: The majority of expanded thyroid clonotypes above 0.001 also appeared in blood. The model identified upcoming ophthalmopathy a median roughly 6 months ahead of onset.

This CDR3 comprises 12 residues. The V end was cut by 6 bases, the J end by 4 bases, with 4 bases between. The germline V gene encodes CDR1 ENHRY and CDR2 SYGVKD. This clonotype was counted once. Its target is unknown. Amplification of TCR beta CDR3 regions was performed using RNA transcripts as template. The TCR CDR3 was amplified in a first-round RT-PCR using the HTBI primer set. TCRdb passed the multiplex PCR reads through MiXCR, listing each CDR3 protein once. This sample has roughly 56,000 distinct CDR3 sequences, with around half found just once. Uncontrolled infections, other autoimmune diseases, pregnancy or lactation led to exclusion of patients.

The sequencing sample was made of blood. The receptor's source is a woman under 40 with Graves' ophthalmopathy. The V gene is TRBV10-3, the J gene TRBJ2-6; unclear D gene. CDR3 in DNA: TGTGCCATCAGGACAGGGGCCAACGTCCTGACTTTC. Translating gives CAIRTGANVLTF.